These T cell receptor beta chains were read from a single sample in a study of molecular identifiers for immune sequencing clone quantification. TCRdb used MiXCR to reprocess the PCR reads, holding one entry per CDR3 protein. This sample carries more than 250,000 distinct CDR3 sequences, about 22% of them seen once, and the ten largest clones take about 0.79%. The material sequenced was naive CD8+ T cells from blood, with Jurkat cell RNA spiked in. The receptors shown here come from a human donor in good health. Some libraries in this study had Jurkat cell RNA spiked in. Both conserved end residues are part of each CDR3.

>TRBV30
CAWSYGNTEAFF
>TRBV2
CAIQQGSSYEQYF
>TRBV27
CASNPQETQYF
>TRBV23-1
CASSHLLDSNQPQHF
>TRBV28
CASSLGGRVQETQYF
>TRBV6-1
CASSEGDPPQHF
>TRBV6-2/TRBV6-3
CATADRPTYEQYF
>TRBV19
CASSKPGEGLTKTQYF
>TRBV6-1
CASSESSLRYTDTQYF
>TRBV28
CASSYRTGFPGDGEQFF
>TRBV27
CASRTGGTEAFF
>TRBV6-5
CASSGGPDTEAFF
>TRBV27
CASSFFQGANEQYF
>TRBV6-2/TRBV6-3
CASRAGTSGEDLKNVFPPEVCIF
>TRBV29-1
CSVSTGEWEKLFF
>TRBV9
CASSVTRGNTGELFF
>TRBV19
CASTGQGADTQYF
>TRBV7-9
CAGSSSDRGEQYF
>TRBV7-9
CASSFPGGTDTQYF
>TRBV12-3/TRBV12-4
CASSPGGSYGYTF
>TRBV4-1
CASSHLQQGALYNEQFF
>TRBV29-1
CSAEGGVNYEQYF
>TRBV5-8
CASSPGTSGAGELSF
>TRBV29-1
CSVPGPLQGANVLTF
>TRBV5-1
CASSLEASGSYNEQFF
>TRBV6-2/TRBV6-3
CASSYWAMNTEAFF
>TRBV20-1
CSARDCETAGNTIYF
>TRBV2
CAAEDRGTFF
>TRBV7-9
CASSLAQGVYNEQFF
>TRBV7-7
CASSEGRFQETQYF
>TRBV4-1
CASSHGGEYEKLFF
>TRBV7-9
CASSLAFTGNSYEQYF
>TRBV7-2
CASSGGQANTEAFF
>TRBV5-4
CASSAGLAGNTGELFF
>TRBV5-4
CASSLRGLAGEGQFF
>TRBV6-2/TRBV6-3
CASKYTGTTEWEQYF
>TRBV4-3
CASSQEAGSNQPQHF
>TRBV19
CASTAYYGYTF
>TRBV7-2
CASSLKGDSPVYEQYF
>TRBV19
CASSIDGGASYEQYF
>TRBV7-2
CASSPESLTSYEQYF
>TRBV6-5
CASRRPGGMAYEQYF
>TRBV28
CASSFRQENTGELFF
>TRBV15
CATSRDGGEVDSPLHF
>TRBV30
CAWSVLQGTEAFF
>TRBV4-1
CASSQVAAENYGYTF
>TRBV19
CASSWNSPTDTQYF
>TRBV18
CASSPNFLREEETQYF
>TRBV14
CASSPLAVDTQYF
>TRBV7-9
CASSLLAGNSYNEQFF
>TRBV7-8
CASSPPDSSYNEQFF
>TRBV11-2
CASSSRSELQETQYF